Detailed here is one T cell receptor beta chain. In its sample, this clonotype was seen a few times. No cognate antigen has been identified for it. Base qualities are not recorded, but no much larger clone differs from it by a single base. Library preparation employed 5' RACE. TCRdb names NextSeq 500 as the instrument used. To correct for sequencing error and PCR bias, the TCR library protocol tagged individual cDNA molecules with unique molecular identifiers. Sequencing covered both TCR alpha and beta chains, and within each sample the abundances of alpha and beta sequences were tightly co-correlated. The original pipeline was this. Decombinator V4 was used to annotate TCR sequences for V gene, J gene and CDR3. Expanded TCRs were defined as changing significantly between any two time points under a Poisson model with p below 0.0001. TCR abundances were normalised to the total number of TCRs sequenced per sample and were expressed as counts per million. TRAV1-2 paired with TRAJ12, TRAJ20 or TRAJ33 defined MAIT TCRs, while TRAV10 paired with TRAJ18 defined iNKT TCRs. VDJdb, accessed on 1 November 2021, was searched for TCRs annotated for CMV, EBV and SARS-CoV-2, and TCRs annotated for more than one antigen were excluded. TCRdb trimmed public reads at Q25 via fastp, called clones via MiXCR and kept in-frame beta chains. Rows are combined by CDR3 protein, so each entry shows the most common genes and DNA. The V and J calls come from TCRdb's annotation, not from the publication. Recorded for this sample are some 30,000 distinct CDR3 sequences; 3.5% to 5% of them occurred a single time. The ten largest clones take up approximately 6.3% of the sample.

This was a case-control study nested in a cohort of healthcare workers in London, UK, who had nasopharyngeal swab PCR tests and blood samples taken every week. Between 23 and 31 March 2020, the week of the UK lockdown, healthcare workers were enrolled and then followed up weekly for as long as 16 weeks. The data originate from a study of early T cells in non-severe SARS-CoV-2 infection (dated by TCRdb to the early 2020s). For context, the study as a whole: Because TCR sequencing was done on bulk RNA from unsorted whole blood, the alpha and beta chains could not be paired. Study-wide conclusions, independent of this receptor: VDJdb matching was skewed toward anti-spike CD8 responses, so virus-specific expansions were likely underestimated and private and CD4 specificities were missed.

V ends up 5 bases short and J 4 bases short, with an unmatched junction base count of 3. The germline V gene provides CDR1 MDHEN and CDR2 SYDVKM. From the cysteine through the phenylalanine, the CDR3 covers 14 amino acids. The read is trimmed to its CDR3 DNA, 42 bases read in frame from base 1. The rearrangement joined TRBV28 to TRBJ1-5; TRBD1 lines up with 9 middle nucleotides. Sequencing was done on a sample of whole blood. The origin of this receptor is an adult who was a healthcare worker with PCR-confirmed SARS-CoV-2 infection or an uninfected control (not recorded which). The sequenced DNA is TGTGCCAGCAGTCGCGGACAGGGGAATCAGCCCCAGCATTTT. Its coded protein is CASSRGQGNQPQHF.